The clone carrying this T cell receptor (beta chain) was detected only once. CDR1 and CDR2 from the germline V gene are SGHRS and YFSETQ. V lost 4 bases to trimming and J lost 2 bases; unmatched junction nucleotides: 6. The CDR3 totals 16 residues. Per the authors' pipeline: The assay estimated nucleated cells by amplifying reference gene primers. Method: immunoSEQ multiplex PCR; TCRdb's copy keeps in-frame clones and lacks some. V and J calls and clone size are as listed in that table; D and trimming were resolved from the DNA. The sample holds roughly 140,000 clones, 70% to 85% seen once. The data belong to a study of blood T cell repertoires in COVID-19. Study as a whole: Sites across the United States, Italy and Spain contributed samples from acute and convalescent COVID-19. The analysed material was cDNA or gDNA that came from T cells, B-cell-depleted T cells, or PBMCs.

This chain uses TRBV5-1 with TRBJ2-3, with TRBD2 matching 11 bases. The sequenced sample was peripheral blood. The receptor comes from a woman aged 50 to 60 in a cohort sampled during active or convalescent COVID-19. The CDR3 reads CASSIGTSGNTDTQYF. CDR3 nucleotides: TGCGCCAGCAGCATCGGGACTAGCGGAAACACAGATACGCAGTATTTT.